This is a list of T cell receptor beta chains from one sample in a study of T-cell reconstitution after alpha-beta-depleted transplantation in children. TCRdb fed the PCR reads into MiXCR, producing one record per CDR3 protein. The repertoire consists of fewer than 550,000 distinct CDR3 sequences, with over 9.5% occurring once and the leading ten covering around 2%. The sequenced sample was PBMCs, obtained before TCRalphabeta/CD19-depleted stem cell transplant. The receptors were sampled from a child aged 2-9 years with inherited bone marrow failure, due to receive a stem cell transplant. Both conserved end residues are part of each CDR3. D genes are given only for firm matches. Size values are once, few and many counts, or a class for expanded clones, and some rows have none.

D	V	size	J	DNA	CDR3
TRBD2	TRBV4-3	many	TRBJ2-2	TGCGCCAGCAGCCTGTTAGCGGGAGGGCCGGTCACCGGGGAGCTGTTTTTT	CASSLLAGGPVTGELFF
TRBD2	TRBV9	many	TRBJ2-1	TGTGCCAGCAGCGTAGCCTTAAAGGGAGGGCCCGGCTCGATGGGTGAGCAGTCCTTC	CASSVALKGGPGSMGEQSF
NA	TRBV20-1	few	TRBJ1-1	TGCAGTGCCGCCCGACGAAATTGGGTGACGAACACTGAAGCTTTCTTT	CSAARRNWVTNTEAFF
TRBD2	TRBV28	NA	TRBJ2-3	TGTGCCAGTTACCCGCCCCGGGCTAGCGGTAACACAGATACGCAGTATTTT	CASYPPRASGNTDTQYF
NA	TRBV4-3	many	TRBJ2-2	TGCGCCAGCAGCCAAGTTTATTGGGGGGGCGCCCGCACCGGGGAGCTGTTTTTT	CASSQVYWGGARTGELFF
NA	TRBV20-1	many	TRBJ2-5	TGCAGTGCTAGGACCCGGGAGACCCAGTACTTC	CSARTRETQYF
TRBD2	TRBV5-1	many	TRBJ2-7	TGCGCCAGCAGCTTGGGACTAGCGGGAGGCGAGCAGTACTTC	CASSLGLAGGEQYF
TRBD1	TRBV28	many	TRBJ1-2	TGTGCCAGCAGTCCCCCCTCCCCCCAGGGGGCTTGGTATGGCTACACCTTC	CASSPPSPQGAWYGYTF
TRBD1	TRBV6-1	many	TRBJ2-7	TGTGCCAGCAGTGAAGCCGCGGGACAGGGGGCTTACGAGCAGTACTTC	CASSEAAGQGAYEQYF
NA	TRBV28	many	TRBJ1-1	TGTGCCAGCAGTTTCTTCCCGACAGGAAACACTGAAGCTTTCTTT	CASSFFPTGNTEAFF
NA	TRBV19	few	TRBJ1-5	TGTGCCAGTAGTATAATCCCGACGGCCATTCAGCCCCAGCATTTT	CASSIIPTAIQPQHF
NA	TRBV5-1	many	TRBJ2-1	TGCGCCAGCAGAGCCCAGTTAGCTGAGCAGTTCTTC	CASRAQLAEQFF
NA	TRBV7-8	many	TRBJ2-7	TGTGCCAGCAGCGTGGGACACGCCTACGAGCAGTACTTC	CASSVGHAYEQYF
NA	TRBV5-4	NA	TRBJ2-7	TGTGCCAGCAGCTCGGGGACGGACGAGCAGTACTTC	CASSSGTDEQYF
TRBD1	TRBV19	few	TRBJ2-1	TGTGCCAGTAGCACGACCGGGACAGGGGGCAAACACGATGAGCAGTTCTTC	CASSTTGTGGKHDEQFF
NA	TRBV30	few	TRBJ2-7	TGTGCCTGGAGGGAGACTGGAACCTACGAGCAGTACTTC	CAWRETGTYEQYF
NA	TRBV11-2	NA	TRBJ2-2	TGTGCCAGCAGCTTTCCCTTCTGGAGGGAGGGGGCCGGGGAGCTGTTTTTT	CASSFPFWREGAGELFF
TRBD1	TRBV20-1	NA	TRBJ1-4	TGCAGTGCTAGAGGGACAGGGAACGAAAAACTGTTTTTT	CSARGTGNEKLFF
NA	TRBV5-1	many	TRBJ2-7	TGCGCCAGCGCCGCCACCGTTGAGCTAGCGTTGTCCGAGCAGTACTTC	CASAATVELALSEQYF
NA	TRBV27	NA	TRBJ1-1	TGTGCCAGCAGTTTCAGCAGGGACACTGAAGCTTTCTTT	CASSFSRDTEAFF
NA	TRBV5-4	many	TRBJ2-6	TGTGCCAGCAGTCCAAAGTTATCTGGGGCCAACGTCCTGACTTTC	CASSPKLSGANVLTF
NA	TRBV19	many	TRBJ2-1	TGTGCATGCGGTCGGGAGATCGGCTACAATGAGCAGTTCTTC	CACGREIGYNEQFF
NA	TRBV15	many	TRBJ2-1	TGTGCCACCAGCAGAGGCAGGGGAGCTGGGGGTGAGCAGTTCTTC	CATSRGRGAGGEQFF
NA	TRBV28	many	TRBJ1-5	TGTGCCAGCATTCTTTGGGGGGGCAATCAGCCCCAGCATTTT	CASILWGGNQPQHF
TRBD1	TRBV15	many	TRBJ1-1	TGTGCCACCAGCACCGAGGGGGCGAGGTACACTGAAGCTTTCTTT	CATSTEGARYTEAFF
NA	TRBV7-6	NA	TRBJ2-6	TGTGCCAGCAGCACTACAGGTTCTGGGGCCAACGTCCTGACTTTC	CASSTTGSGANVLTF
NA	TRBV5-5	many	TRBJ2-2	TGTGCCAGCAGCTTGAGTATAACTACGAACACCGGGGAGCTGTTTTTT	CASSLSITTNTGELFF
TRBD2	TRBV29-1	many	TRBJ2-3	TGCAGCGCTACGGGGACTATGGGGGCAGATACGCAGTATTTT	CSATGTMGADTQYF
NA	TRBV7-2	many	TRBJ2-5	TGTGCCAGCAGCTTTTGGCGTGGAGAGACCCAGTACTTC	CASSFWRGETQYF
TRBD2	TRBV4-1	many	TRBJ2-7	TGCGCCAGCAGCCCGGGACTAGCGTTCTCCTACGAGCAGTACTTC	CASSPGLAFSYEQYF
NA	TRBV5-1	NA	TRBJ2-2	TGCGCCAGCGGCGGTCCGGGAATTGGCGGGGAGCTGTTTTTT	CASGGPGIGGELFF
NA	TRBV12-3/TRBV12-4	many	TRBJ2-7	TGTGCCAGCAGTCCTGGGCCCGGTGGGCGCGAGCAGTACTTC	CASSPGPGGREQYF
TRBD2	TRBV24-1	many	TRBJ2-1	TGTGCCACCAGTGATCCCCCCCTAGCGGGAGGCTACAATGAGCAGTTCTTC	CATSDPPLAGGYNEQFF
NA	TRBV12-3/TRBV12-4	many	TRBJ2-1	TGTGCCAGCAGTTCTACAGGCAATGAGCAGTTCTTC	CASSSTGNEQFF
TRBD2	TRBV15	NA	TRBJ2-3	TGTGCCACCGGGACAGGGGTCACCGGGACTAGCGGGACACCACGCACAGATACGCAGTATTTT	CATGTGVTGTSGTPRTDTQYF
TRBD1	TRBV24-1	few	TRBJ2-5	TGTGCCACCAGTGACCCAGGGGGCGCGGGGGAGACCCAGTACTTC	CATSDPGGAGETQYF
NA	TRBV7-8	NA	TRBJ1-1	TGTGCCTCTTCCAAACTGGCGGGGGGCCCACCCCTGAACACTGAAGCTTTCTTT	CASSKLAGGPPLNTEAFF